This T cell receptor beta chain was identified in a study of blood T cell repertoires in COVID-19. As originally analysed: Cell counts per sample came from amplifying reference gene primers. Method: immunoSEQ multiplex PCR; TCRdb's copy keeps in-frame clones and lacks some. That table is the source of V, J and clone size, and D and trimming were worked out from the DNA. The data show about 150,000 clones, about 90% seen once. The V end lost 2 bases, the J end lost 4 bases, and 12 bases lay between the germline ends. The CDR3 extends over 14 amino acids. Germline loops: CDR1 SGHRS, CDR2 YFSETQ. The sample was PBMCs or T cells enriched from blood (not recorded which). The receptor was isolated from a woman aged 45 to 65 who had recovered from COVID-19. The chain has TRBV5-1 and TRBJ1-1; the D gene is possibly TRBD1 (5 bases). The CDR3 region is CASSLDGGGTEAFF. CDR3 sequence (DNA): TGCGCCAGCAGCTTAGACGGCGGGGGCACTGAAGCTTTCTTT.